This TCR beta chain was found in a study of blood T cell repertoires in COVID-19. For the study at large: Samples representing acute and convalescent COVID-19 were sourced from the United States, Italy and Spain. The analysed material was cDNA or gDNA that came from T cells, B-cell-depleted T cells, or PBMCs.

Method: immunoSEQ multiplex PCR; TCRdb's copy keeps in-frame clones and lacks some. Of approximately 470,000 clones listed, about nine tenths are singletons. CDR1 is KGHDR and CDR2 is SFDVKD in the germline V gene. This CDR3 is built from 16 residues. V shed 2 bases, J shed 4 bases, and the junction held 6 bases outside the gene matches. In terms of age and location, participants ranged from about 18 to 95 years and lived in about 25 US areas. The sequencing input was PBMCs or T cells enriched from blood (not recorded which). The clonotype was recovered from a woman between 18 and 30 years old who had recovered from COVID-19. The V call is TRBV24-1, the J call TRBJ2-2, with 7 bases that match TRBD2. The CDR3 reads CATSDYGEGSTGELFF. The CDR3 DNA is TGTGCCACCAGTGATTATGGGGAGGGGTCCACCGGGGAGCTGTTTTTT.